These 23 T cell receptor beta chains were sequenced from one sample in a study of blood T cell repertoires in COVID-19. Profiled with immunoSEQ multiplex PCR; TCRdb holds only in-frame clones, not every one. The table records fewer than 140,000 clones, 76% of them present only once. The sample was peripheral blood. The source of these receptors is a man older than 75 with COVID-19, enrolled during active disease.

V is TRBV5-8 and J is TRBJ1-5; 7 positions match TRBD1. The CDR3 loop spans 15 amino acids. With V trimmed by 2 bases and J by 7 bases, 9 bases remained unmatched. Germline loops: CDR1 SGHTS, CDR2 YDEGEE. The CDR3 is CASSFYQGEEQPQHF. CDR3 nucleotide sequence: TGTGCCAGCAGCTTTTACCAGGGGGAGGAACAGCCCCAGCATTTT.

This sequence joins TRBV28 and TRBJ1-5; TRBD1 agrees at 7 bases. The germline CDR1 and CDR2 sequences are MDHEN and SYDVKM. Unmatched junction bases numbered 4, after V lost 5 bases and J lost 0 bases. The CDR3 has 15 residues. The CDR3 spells CASSNDRDSNQPQHF. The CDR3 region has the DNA TGTGCCAGCAGTAACGACAGGGATAGCAATCAGCCCCAGCATTTT.

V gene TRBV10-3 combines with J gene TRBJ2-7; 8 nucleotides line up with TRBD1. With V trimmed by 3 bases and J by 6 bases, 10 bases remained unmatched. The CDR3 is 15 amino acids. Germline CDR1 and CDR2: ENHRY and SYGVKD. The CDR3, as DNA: TGTGCCATCAGTGACGCAACAGGGGGTAATTTCGAGCAGTACTTC. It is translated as CAISDATGGNFEQYF.

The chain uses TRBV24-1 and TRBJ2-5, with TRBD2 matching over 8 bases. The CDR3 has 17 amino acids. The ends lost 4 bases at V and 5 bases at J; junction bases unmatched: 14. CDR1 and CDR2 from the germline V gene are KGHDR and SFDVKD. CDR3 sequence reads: CATSEGLGAGGLETQYF. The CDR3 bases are TGTGCCACCAGTGAGGGCCTCGGGGCGGGAGGCCTGGAGACCCAGTACTTC.

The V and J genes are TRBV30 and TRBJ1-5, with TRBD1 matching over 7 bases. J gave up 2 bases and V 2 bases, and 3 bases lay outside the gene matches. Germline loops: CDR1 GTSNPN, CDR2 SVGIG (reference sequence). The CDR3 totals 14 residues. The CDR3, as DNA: TGTGCCTGGAGTCTAGACAGGGGCAATCAGCCCCAGCATTTT. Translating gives CAWSLDRGNQPQHF.

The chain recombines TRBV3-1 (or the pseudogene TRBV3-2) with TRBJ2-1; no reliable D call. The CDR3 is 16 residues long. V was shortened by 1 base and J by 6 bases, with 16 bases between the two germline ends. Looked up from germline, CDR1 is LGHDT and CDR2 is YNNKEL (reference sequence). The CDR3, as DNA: TGTGCCAGCAGCCAAGTGGGCGTTACCCCAGCCAATGAGCAGTTCTTC. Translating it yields CASSQVGVTPANEQFF.

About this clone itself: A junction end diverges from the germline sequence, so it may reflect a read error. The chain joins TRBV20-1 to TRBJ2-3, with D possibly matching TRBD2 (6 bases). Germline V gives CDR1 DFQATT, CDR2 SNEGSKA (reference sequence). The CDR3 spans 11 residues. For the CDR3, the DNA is TGCAGTTCTAGCGTAATAGATACGCAGTATTTT. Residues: CSSSVIDTQYF.

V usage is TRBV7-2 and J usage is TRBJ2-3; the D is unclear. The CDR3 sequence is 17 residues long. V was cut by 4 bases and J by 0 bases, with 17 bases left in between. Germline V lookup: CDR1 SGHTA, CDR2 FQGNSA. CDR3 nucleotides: TGTGCCAGCAGCTCGCGTCTTGAGGTGGTTAGCACAGATACGCAGTATTTT. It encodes CASSSRLEVVSTDTQYF.

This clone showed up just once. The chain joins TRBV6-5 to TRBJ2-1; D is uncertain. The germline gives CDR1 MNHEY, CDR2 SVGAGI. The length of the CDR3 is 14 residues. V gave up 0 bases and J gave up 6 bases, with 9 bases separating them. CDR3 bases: TGTGCCAGCAGTTACTCCGACAATTCCAATGAGCAGTTCTTC. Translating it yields CASSYSDNSNEQFF.

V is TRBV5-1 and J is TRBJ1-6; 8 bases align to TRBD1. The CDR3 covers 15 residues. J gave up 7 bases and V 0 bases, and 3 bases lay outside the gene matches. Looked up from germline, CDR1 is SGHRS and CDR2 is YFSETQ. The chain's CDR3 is CASSLAGQENSPLHF. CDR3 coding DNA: TGCGCCAGCAGCTTGGCGGGACAGGAGAATTCACCCCTCCACTTT.

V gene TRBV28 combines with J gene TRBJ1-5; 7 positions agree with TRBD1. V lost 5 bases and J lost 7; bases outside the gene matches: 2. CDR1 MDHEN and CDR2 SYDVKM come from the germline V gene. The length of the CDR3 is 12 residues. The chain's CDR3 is CASSTQGQPQHF. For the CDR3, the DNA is TGTGCCAGCAGTACACAGGGGCAGCCCCAGCATTTT.

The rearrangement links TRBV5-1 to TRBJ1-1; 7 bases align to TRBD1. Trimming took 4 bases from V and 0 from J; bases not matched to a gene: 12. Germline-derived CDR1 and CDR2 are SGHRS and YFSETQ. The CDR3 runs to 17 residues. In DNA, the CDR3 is TGCGCCAGCAGCCCGGGACAGCCCGTTGTCTTGAACACTGAAGCTTTCTTT. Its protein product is CASSPGQPVVLNTEAFF.

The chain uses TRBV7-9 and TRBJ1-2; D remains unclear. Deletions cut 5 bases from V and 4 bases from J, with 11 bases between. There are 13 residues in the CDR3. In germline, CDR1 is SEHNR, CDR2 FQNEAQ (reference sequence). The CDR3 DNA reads TGTGCCAGCAGCCCGGGGTCCGGCTATGGCTACACCTTC. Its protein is CASSPGSGYGYTF.

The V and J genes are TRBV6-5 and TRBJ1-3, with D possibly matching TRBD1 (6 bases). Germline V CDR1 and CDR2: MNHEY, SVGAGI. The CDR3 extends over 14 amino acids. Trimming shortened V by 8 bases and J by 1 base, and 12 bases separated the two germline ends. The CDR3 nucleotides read TGTGCCAGCCAAGGGGGGGGATCTGGAAACACCATATATTTT. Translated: CASQGGGSGNTIYF.

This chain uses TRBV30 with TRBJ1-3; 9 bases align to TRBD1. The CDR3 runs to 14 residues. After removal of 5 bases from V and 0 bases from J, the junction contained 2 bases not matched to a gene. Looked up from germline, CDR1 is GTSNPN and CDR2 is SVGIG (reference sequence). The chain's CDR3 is CAWDRGSSGNTIYF. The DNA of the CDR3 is TGTGCCTGGGACAGGGGGTCCTCTGGAAACACCATATATTTT. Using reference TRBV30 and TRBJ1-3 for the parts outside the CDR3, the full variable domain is SQTIHQWPATLVQPVGSPLSLECTVEGTSNPNLYWYRQAAGRGLQLLFYSVGIGQISSEVPQNLSASRPQDRQFILSSKKLLLSDSGFYLCAWDRGSSGNTIYFGEGSWLTVV.

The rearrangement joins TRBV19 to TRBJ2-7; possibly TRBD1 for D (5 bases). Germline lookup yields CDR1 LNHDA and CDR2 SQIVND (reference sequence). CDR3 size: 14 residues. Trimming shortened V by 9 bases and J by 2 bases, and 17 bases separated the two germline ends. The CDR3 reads CASAEQGPPYEQYF. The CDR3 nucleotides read TGTGCCAGCGCCGAGCAGGGCCCCCCCTACGAGCAGTACTTC.

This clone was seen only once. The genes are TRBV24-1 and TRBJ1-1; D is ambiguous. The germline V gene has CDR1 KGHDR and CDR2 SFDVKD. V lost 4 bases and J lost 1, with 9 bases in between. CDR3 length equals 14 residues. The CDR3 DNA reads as TGTGCCACCAGTGAACCCGGGAGGAACACTGAAGCTTTCTTT. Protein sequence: CATSEPGRNTEAFF.

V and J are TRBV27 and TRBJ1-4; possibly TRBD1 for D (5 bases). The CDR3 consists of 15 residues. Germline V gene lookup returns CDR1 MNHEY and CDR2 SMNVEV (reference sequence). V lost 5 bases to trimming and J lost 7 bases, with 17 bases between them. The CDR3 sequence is CASSPETAQAEKLFF. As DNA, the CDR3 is TGTGCCAGCAGTCCCGAGACAGCCCAAGCTGAAAAACTGTTTTTT.

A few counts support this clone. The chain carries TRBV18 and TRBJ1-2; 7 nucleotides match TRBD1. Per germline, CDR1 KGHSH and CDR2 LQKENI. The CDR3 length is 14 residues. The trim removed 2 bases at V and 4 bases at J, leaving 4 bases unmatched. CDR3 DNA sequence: TGTGCCAGCTCACCAGGGACAGACCTCTATGGCTACACCTTC. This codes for CASSPGTDLYGYTF.

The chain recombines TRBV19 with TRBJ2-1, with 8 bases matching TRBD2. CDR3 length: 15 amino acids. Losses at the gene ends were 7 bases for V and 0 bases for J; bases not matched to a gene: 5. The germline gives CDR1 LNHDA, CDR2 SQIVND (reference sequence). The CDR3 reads CASIDAGGSYNEQFF. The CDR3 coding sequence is TGTGCCAGTATCGATGCGGGAGGCTCCTACAATGAGCAGTTCTTC.

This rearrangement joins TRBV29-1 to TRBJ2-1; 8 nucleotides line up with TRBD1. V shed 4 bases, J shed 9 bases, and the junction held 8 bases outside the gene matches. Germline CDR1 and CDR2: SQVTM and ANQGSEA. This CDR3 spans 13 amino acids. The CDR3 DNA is TGCAGCGTTGGGAACCTCAGGGGGCGTGAGCAGTTCTTC. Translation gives CSVGNLRGREQFF.

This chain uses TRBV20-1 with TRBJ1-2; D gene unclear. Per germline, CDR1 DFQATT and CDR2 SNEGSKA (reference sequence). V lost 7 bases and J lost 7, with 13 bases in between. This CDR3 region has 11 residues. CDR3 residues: CSGEKSGGYTF. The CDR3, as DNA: TGCAGTGGAGAGAAGAGTGGTGGCTACACCTTC.

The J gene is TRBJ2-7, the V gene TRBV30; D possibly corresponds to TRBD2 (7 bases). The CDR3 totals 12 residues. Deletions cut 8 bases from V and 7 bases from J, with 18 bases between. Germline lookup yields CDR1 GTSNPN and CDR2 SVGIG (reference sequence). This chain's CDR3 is CAGTRGGAEQYF. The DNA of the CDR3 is TGTGCCGGGACAAGGGGGGGCGCGGAGCAGTACTTC.